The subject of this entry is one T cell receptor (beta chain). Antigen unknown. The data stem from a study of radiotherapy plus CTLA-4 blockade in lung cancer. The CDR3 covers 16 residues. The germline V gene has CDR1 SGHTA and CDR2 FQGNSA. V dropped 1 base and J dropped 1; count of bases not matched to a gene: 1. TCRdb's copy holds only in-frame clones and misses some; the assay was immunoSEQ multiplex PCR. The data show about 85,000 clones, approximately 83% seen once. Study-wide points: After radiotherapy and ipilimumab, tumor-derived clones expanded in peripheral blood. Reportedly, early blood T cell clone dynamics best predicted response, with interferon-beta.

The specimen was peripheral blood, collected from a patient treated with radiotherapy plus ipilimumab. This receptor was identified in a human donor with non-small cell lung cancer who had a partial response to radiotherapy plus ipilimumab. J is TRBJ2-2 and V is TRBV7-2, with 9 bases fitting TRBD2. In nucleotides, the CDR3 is TGTGCCAGCAGCTTAGATAGCGGGAGGAACACCGGGGAGCTGTTTTTT. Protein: CASSLDSGRNTGELFF.